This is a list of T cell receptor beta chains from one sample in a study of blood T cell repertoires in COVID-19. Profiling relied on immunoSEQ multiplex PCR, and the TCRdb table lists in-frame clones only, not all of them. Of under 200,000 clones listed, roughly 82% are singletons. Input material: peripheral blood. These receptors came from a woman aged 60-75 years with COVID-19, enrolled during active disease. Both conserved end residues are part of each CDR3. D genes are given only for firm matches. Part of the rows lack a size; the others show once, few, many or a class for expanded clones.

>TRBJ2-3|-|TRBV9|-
TGTGCCAGCAGCGTTGGCTCCTTCACAGATACGCAGTATTTT
CASSVGSFTDTQYF
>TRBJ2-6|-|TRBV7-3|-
TGTGCCAGCAGCTTAAGGGGGCTGTCGGATGGGGCCAACGTCCTGACTTTC
CASSLRGLSDGANVLTF
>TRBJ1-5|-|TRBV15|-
TGTGCCACCAGCAGAGATCCGTGGGGGGGAAGAGGAAGACAGCATTTT
CATSRDPWGGRGRQHF
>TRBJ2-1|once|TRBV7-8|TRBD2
TGTGCCAGCAGAGACCCACTGACTAGCGGCCTCTACAATGAGCAGTTCTTC
CASRDPLTSGLYNEQFF
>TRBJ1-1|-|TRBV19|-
TGTGCCAGTAGTAAGGTACAGGCGAACACTGAAGCTTTCTTT
CASSKVQANTEAFF
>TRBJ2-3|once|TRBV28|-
TGTGCCAGCACCCCTGGCAGGGTGATAAATACGCAGTATTTT
CASTPGRVINTQYF
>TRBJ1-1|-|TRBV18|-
TGTGCCAGCTCACGGACGGCAGGGCGGAACACTGAAGCTTTCTTT
CASSRTAGRNTEAFF
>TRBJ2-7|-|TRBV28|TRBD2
TGTGCCAGCAGTTACCGGACTAGCGGTTACGAGCAGTACTTC
CASSYRTSGYEQYF
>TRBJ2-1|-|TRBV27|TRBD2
TGTGCCAGCAGTTTAGTGGCGGGAGCGGTGAATGAGCAGTTCTTC
CASSLVAGAVNEQFF
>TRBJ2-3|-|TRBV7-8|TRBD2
TGTGCCAGCAGCCCAGCCTCTAGCGGGCCCACAGATACGCAGTATTTT
CASSPASSGPTDTQYF
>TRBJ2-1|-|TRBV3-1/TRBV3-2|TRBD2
TGTGCCAGCAGGAAGCATAGAGTCGGGGGGTTCAGCTCCTACAATGAGCAGTTCTTC
CASRKHRVGGFSSYNEQFF
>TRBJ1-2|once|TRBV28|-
TGTGCCAGCAGTCGTCAGGGGACTAACTATGGCTACACCTTC
CASSRQGTNYGYTF
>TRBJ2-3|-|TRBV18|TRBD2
TGTGCCAGCTCACCACGTAGACTAGCGACAGATACGCAGTATTTT
CASSPRRLATDTQYF
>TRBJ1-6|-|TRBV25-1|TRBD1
TGTGCCAGCAGTCGACAGGGATTCGATTCACCCCTCCACTTT
CASSRQGFDSPLHF
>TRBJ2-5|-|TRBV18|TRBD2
TGTGCCAGCTCACCACCGCTAGCGGGAGGGACCCAGTACTTC
CASSPPLAGGTQYF
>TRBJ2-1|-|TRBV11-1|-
TGTGCCAGCAGCTATCTTGGGAGTCCCACCAATGAGCAGTTCTTC
CASSYLGSPTNEQFF
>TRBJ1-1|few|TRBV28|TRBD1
TGTGCCAGCAGCCCCAGTTTGTTGCAGGGGGGACCTGAAGCTTTCTTT
CASSPSLLQGGPEAFF
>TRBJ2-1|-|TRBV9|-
TGTGCCAGCACGGAGGGGCGGATCTCCTACAATGAGCAGTTCTTC
CASTEGRISYNEQFF
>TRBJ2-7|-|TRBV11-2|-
TGTGCCAGCAGCTTAGAGACTATCTCCTACGAGCAGTACTTC
CASSLETISYEQYF
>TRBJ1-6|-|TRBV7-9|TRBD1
TGTGCCAGCAGCTTGAATACCGGGACAGGGGGTTCACCCCTCCACTTT
CASSLNTGTGGSPLHF
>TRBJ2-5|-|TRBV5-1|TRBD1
TGCGCCAGCAGCTTCGGACAGGGGAAAGAGACCCAGTACTTC
CASSFGQGKETQYF
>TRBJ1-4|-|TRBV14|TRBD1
TGTGCCAGCAGCCAAGAGTTGACCGGGACAGGGGGAGAAAAACTGTTTTTT
CASSQELTGTGGEKLFF
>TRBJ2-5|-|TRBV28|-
TGTGCCAGCAGTTTAAACAGAGAAGAGACCCAGTACTTC
CASSLNREETQYF
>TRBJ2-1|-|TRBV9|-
TGTGCCAGCAGCGTAGTGGGAGGCCGTGAGCAGTTCTTC
CASSVVGGREQFF